This TCR beta chain was found in a study of cytomegalovirus exposure and HLA in healthy donors. In the study overall: Of the donors genotyped, several hundred in all, 81% fell in the Caucasian-associated ancestry cluster.

Comment on this clone: Its antigen is as yet unknown. In the same sample, other DNA sequences code for this CDR3.

The PCR made use of 60 Vbeta and 13 Jbeta primers. Clones were sequenced by immunoSEQ multiplex PCR, and TCRdb holds only the in-frame ones, with some missing. Of 50,000 or so clones in the sample, roughly 77% were seen once. Germline CDR1 reads SGHRS; CDR2 reads YFSETQ. The CDR3 is 16 residues long. V was clipped by 0 bases and J by 0 bases; unmatched bases: 0. Study-level results: With high specificity and sensitivity, the classifier reportedly diagnosed cytomegalovirus status. Available immune exposure information covered CMV serostatus only.

Donors consisted of healthy bone marrow donors. The sequencing input was PBMCs. The V gene is TRBV5-1, the J gene TRBJ1-4; 9 positions agree with TRBD1. The sequence derives from a female donor in good health and CMV-seronegative. DNA for the CDR3: TGCGCCAGCAGCTTGGGACAGGGGGCAACTAATGAAAAACTGTTTTTT. Residues: CASSLGQGATNEKLFF.